This T cell receptor beta chain was recorded in a study of blood T cell repertoires in COVID-19. Profiled with immunoSEQ multiplex PCR; TCRdb holds only in-frame clones, not every one. The repertoire consists of some 270,000 clones, with approximately 88% occurring once and the leading ten covering about 3.4%. Sequencing input: PBMCs or T cells enriched from blood (not recorded which). The sequence derives from a woman in her 40s who had been exposed to COVID-19.

The CDR3 here is CASSPGQGSYGYTF. CDR3 in DNA: TGTGCCAGCAGCCCAGGACAGGGGAGCTATGGCTACACCTTC. V usage is TRBV2 and J usage is TRBJ1-2; 9 bases match TRBD1. The V gene end was trimmed by 6 bases and the J gene end by 4 bases; junction bases not matched to a gene: 6. Germline lookup yields CDR1 SNHLY and CDR2 FYNNEI. CDR3 length equals 14 residues.